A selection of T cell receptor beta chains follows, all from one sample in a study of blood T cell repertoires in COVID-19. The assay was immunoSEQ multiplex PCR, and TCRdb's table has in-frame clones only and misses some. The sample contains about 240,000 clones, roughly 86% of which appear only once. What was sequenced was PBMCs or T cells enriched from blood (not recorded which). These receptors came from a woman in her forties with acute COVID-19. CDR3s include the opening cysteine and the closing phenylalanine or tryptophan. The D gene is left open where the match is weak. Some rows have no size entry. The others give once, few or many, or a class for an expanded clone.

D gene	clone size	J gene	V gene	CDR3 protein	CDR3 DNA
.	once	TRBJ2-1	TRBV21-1	CASSKALTDRDLDEQFF	TGTGCCAGCAGCAAAGCGCTTACGGACAGGGATCTCGATGAGCAGTTCTTC
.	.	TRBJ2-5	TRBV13	CASSPGGTTQETQYF	TGTGCCAGCAGCCCAGGGGGGACAACCCAAGAGACCCAGTACTTC
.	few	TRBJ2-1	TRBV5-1	CASSEGGFDEQFF	TGCGCCAGCAGCGAGGGAGGTTTCGATGAGCAGTTCTTC
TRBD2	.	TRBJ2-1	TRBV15	CATSSSSGRRNEQFF	TGTGCCACCAGCAGTAGTAGCGGGAGACGGAATGAGCAGTTCTTC
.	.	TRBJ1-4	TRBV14	CASSLRGGPLNEKLFF	TGTGCCAGCAGCCTCAGGGGTGGGCCCCTAAATGAAAAACTGTTTTTT
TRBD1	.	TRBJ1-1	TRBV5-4	CASSRRTGNTEAFF	TGTGCCAGCAGCCGACGGACAGGGAACACTGAAGCTTTCTTT
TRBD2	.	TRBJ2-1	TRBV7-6	CASSPESGAYNEQFF	TGTGCCAGCAGCCCCGAAAGCGGGGCATACAATGAGCAGTTCTTC
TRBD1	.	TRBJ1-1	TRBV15	CATSREAPGGGEAFF	TGTGCCACCAGCAGAGAGGCCCCAGGGGGCGGTGAAGCTTTCTTT
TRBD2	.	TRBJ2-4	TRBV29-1	CSVELAGGFQYF	TGCAGCGTTGAACTAGCGGGAGGGTTTCAGTACTTC
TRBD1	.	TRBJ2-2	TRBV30	CAWSDLPDRGGELFF	TGTGCCTGGAGCGATTTACCGGACAGGGGTGGGGAGCTGTTTTTT
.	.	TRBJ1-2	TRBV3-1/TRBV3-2	CASSRAGPRDGYTF	TGTGCCAGCAGCCGCGCCGGTCCGAGAGATGGCTACACCTTC
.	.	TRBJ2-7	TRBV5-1	CASSLASGAYEQYF	TGCGCCAGCAGCTTGGCCAGCGGTGCCTACGAGCAGTACTTC
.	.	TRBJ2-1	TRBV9	CASSVDVRGINNEQFF	TGTGCCAGCAGCGTAGACGTCAGGGGAATAAACAATGAGCAGTTCTTC
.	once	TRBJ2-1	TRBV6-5	CASSYRDIGNEQFF	TGTGCCAGCAGTTACAGGGACATAGGTAATGAGCAGTTCTTC
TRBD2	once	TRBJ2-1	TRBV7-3	CASSLKLDPGTSGRLNNEQFF	TGTGCCAGCAGCTTAAAGTTAGACCCCGGGACTAGCGGGAGATTGAACAATGAGCAGTTCTTC
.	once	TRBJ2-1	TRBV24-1	CATSDFEGLSNEQFF	TGTGCCACCAGTGATTTTGAGGGTTTAAGCAATGAGCAGTTCTTC
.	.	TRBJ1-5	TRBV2	CASSPGSRQPQHF	TGTGCCAGCAGTCCAGGGTCGAGACAGCCCCAGCATTTT
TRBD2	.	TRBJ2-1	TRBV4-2	CASSQERLAGYNEQFF	TGTGCCAGCAGCCAAGAAAGACTAGCGGGATACAATGAGCAGTTCTTC
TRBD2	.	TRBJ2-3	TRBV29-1	CSVEGHLAGDEDTQYF	TGCAGCGTTGAGGGTCATCTAGCGGGTGATGAAGATACGCAGTATTTT
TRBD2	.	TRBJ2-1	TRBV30	CAWSKRGSRSYNEQFF	TGTGCCTGGAGTAAGCGGGGTAGCCGCTCCTACAATGAGCAGTTCTTC
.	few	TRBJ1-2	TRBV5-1	CASSLSLVEGGYTF	TGCGCCAGCAGCTTGAGCCTTGTAGAGGGTGGCTACACCTTC
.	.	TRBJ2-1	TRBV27	CASSKNRVNNEQFF	TGTGCCAGCAGTAAAAACAGGGTTAACAATGAGCAGTTCTTC
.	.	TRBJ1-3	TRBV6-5	CASTEGGASGNTIYF	TGTGCCAGCACCGAGGGGGGGGCTTCCGGAAACACCATATATTTT
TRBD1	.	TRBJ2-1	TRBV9	CASSAGQENEQFF	TGTGCCAGCAGCGCCGGACAGGAGAATGAGCAGTTCTTC
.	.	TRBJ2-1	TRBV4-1	CASSQDQRPYNEQFF	TGCGCCAGCAGCCAAGATCAGAGGCCGTACAATGAGCAGTTCTTC
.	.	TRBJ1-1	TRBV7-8	CASSLAGVNTEAFF	TGTGCCAGCAGCTTAGCAGGGGTTAACACTGAAGCTTTCTTT
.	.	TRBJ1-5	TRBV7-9	CASSLGTGRNQPQHF	TGTGCCAGCAGCTTAGGAACGGGGAGGAATCAGCCCCAGCATTTT
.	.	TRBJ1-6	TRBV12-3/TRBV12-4	CASSFQGNSPLHF	TGTGCCAGCAGTTTTCAGGGTAATTCACCCCTCCACTTT
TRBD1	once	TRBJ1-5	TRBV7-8	CASSWTGSNQPQHF	TGTGCCAGCAGCTGGACAGGGAGCAATCAGCCCCAGCATTTT
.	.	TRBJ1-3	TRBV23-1	CASSQLKSSGNTIYF	TGCGCCAGCAGTCAATTAAAGAGCTCTGGAAACACCATATATTTT
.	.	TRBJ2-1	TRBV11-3	CASSSPRPTDFNEQFF	TGTGCCAGCAGCTCCCCCAGACCGACTGACTTCAATGAGCAGTTCTTC
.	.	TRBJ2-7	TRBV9	CASSVMGGEQYF	TGTGCCAGCAGCGTAATGGGGGGCGAGCAGTACTTC
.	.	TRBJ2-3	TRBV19	CASSMARRDTQYF	TGTGCCAGTAGTATGGCGCGGCGAGATACGCAGTATTTT
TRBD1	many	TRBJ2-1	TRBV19	CASKPGQGARGNEQFF	TGTGCCAGTAAACCCGGACAGGGGGCTAGGGGTAATGAGCAGTTCTTC
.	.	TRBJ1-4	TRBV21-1	CASRKQGGTNEKLFF	TGTGCCAGCAGGAAACAGGGGGGCACTAATGAAAAACTGTTTTTT
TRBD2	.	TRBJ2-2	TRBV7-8	CASSLSLAGVWELFF	TGTGCCAGCAGCTTATCGCTAGCGGGAGTTTGGGAGCTGTTTTTT
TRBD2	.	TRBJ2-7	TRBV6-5	CASRTSLAGGSEQYF	TGTGCCAGCAGAACCTCACTAGCGGGAGGGAGCGAGCAGTACTTC
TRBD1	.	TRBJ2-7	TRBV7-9	CASIGQGTYEQYF	TGTGCCAGCATCGGACAGGGGACGTACGAGCAGTACTTC
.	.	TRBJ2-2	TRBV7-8	CASSSYTGELFF	TGTGCCAGCAGCTCCTACACCGGGGAGCTGTTTTTT
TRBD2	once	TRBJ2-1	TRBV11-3	CASSLMALAGGNEQFF	TGTGCCAGCAGCTTAATGGCACTAGCGGGAGGAAATGAGCAGTTCTTC
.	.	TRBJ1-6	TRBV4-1	CASSQVPYNSPLHF	TGCGCCAGCAGCCAAGTCCCGTATAATTCACCCCTCCACTTT
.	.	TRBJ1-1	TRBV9	CASSRDRQSNTEAFF	TGTGCCAGTAGCCGAGACAGGCAATCGAACACTGAAGCTTTCTTT
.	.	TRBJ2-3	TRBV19	CASSVQGTDTQYF	TGTGCCAGTAGTGTGCAGGGCACAGATACGCAGTATTTT
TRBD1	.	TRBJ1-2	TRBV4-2	CASSQRTGGSYGYTF	TGTGCCAGCAGCCAAAGGACAGGGGGTAGCTATGGCTACACCTTC
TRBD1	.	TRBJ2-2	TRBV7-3	CASSPSSGQAVNTGELFF	TGTGCCAGCAGCCCTAGTTCGGGACAGGCGGTGAACACCGGGGAGCTGTTTTTT
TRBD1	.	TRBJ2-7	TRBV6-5	CASRLGTETNEQYF	TGTGCCAGCAGACTCGGGACAGAGACAAACGAGCAGTACTTC
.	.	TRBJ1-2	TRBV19	CASSMQGENYGYTF	TGTGCCAGTAGTATGCAGGGTGAAAACTATGGCTACACCTTC
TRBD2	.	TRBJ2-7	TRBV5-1	CASSSAGGLYEQYF	TGCGCCAGCAGTTCTGCGGGAGGTTTATACGAGCAGTACTTC
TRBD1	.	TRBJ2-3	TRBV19	CASSRRLQGQSDTQYF	TGTGCCAGTAGCCGAAGGTTACAGGGGCAATCAGATACGCAGTATTTT
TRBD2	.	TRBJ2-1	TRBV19	CASSISGRAHYNEQFF	TGTGCCAGTAGTATTAGCGGGAGGGCCCACTACAATGAGCAGTTCTTC
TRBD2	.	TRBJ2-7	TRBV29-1	CSVAYSSGSYEQYF	TGCAGCGTTGCCTACTCTAGCGGGAGTTACGAGCAGTACTTC
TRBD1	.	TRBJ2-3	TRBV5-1	CASSGDRGTDTQYF	TGCGCCAGCAGCGGGGACAGGGGAACAGATACGCAGTATTTT